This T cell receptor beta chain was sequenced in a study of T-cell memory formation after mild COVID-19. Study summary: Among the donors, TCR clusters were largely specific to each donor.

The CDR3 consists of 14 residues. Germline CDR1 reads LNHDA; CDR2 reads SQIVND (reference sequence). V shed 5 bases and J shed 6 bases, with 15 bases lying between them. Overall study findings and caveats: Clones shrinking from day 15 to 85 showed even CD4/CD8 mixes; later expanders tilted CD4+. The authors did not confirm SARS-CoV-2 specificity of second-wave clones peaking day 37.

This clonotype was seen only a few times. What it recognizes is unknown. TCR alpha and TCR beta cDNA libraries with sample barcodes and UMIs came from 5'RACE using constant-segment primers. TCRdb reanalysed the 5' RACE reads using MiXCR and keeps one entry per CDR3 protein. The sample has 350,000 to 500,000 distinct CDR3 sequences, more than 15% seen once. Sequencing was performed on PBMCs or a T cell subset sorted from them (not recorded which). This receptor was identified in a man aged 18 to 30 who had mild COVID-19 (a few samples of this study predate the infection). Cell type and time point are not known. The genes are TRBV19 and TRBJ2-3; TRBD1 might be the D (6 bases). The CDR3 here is CASSAGTTRDTQYF. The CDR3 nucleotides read TGTGCCAGTAGTGCCGGGACAACCAGGGATACGCAGTATTTT.